The 28 T cell receptor beta chains listed next were all sequenced from one sample in a study of T-cell memory formation after mild COVID-19. TCRdb used MiXCR to reprocess the 5' RACE reads, holding one entry per CDR3 protein. The table has 350,000 to 400,000 distinct CDR3 sequences, roughly 21% seen once; the top ten hold around 12%. Input material: PBMCs or a T cell subset sorted from them (not recorded which). The source of these receptors is an adult woman who had mild COVID-19 (a few samples of this study predate the infection). Cell type and time point are not known.

DNA for the CDR3: TGTGCCAGCAGCCAGGTACGGCACACTGAAGCTTTCTTT. Protein product: CASSQVRHTEAFF. V usage is TRBV6-5 and J usage is TRBJ1-1, with unresolved D. V was shortened by 6 bases and J by 3 bases, with 11 bases between the two germline ends. Germline V CDR1 and CDR2: MNHEY, SVGAGI. This CDR3 has 13 amino acids.

This chain links TRBV7-3 with TRBJ2-3; 11 bases match TRBD2. This CDR3 is built from 17 residues. Germline V lookup: CDR1 SGHTA, CDR2 FQGTGA. J lost 0 bases, V lost 4 bases, and 6 bases had no gene match. CDR3 in amino acids: CASSSGGLAASTDTQYF. CDR3 nucleotide sequence: TGTGCCAGCAGCTCCGGGGGACTAGCGGCTAGCACAGATACGCAGTATTTT. Full variable domain (outside the CDR3, taken from reference TRBV7-3 and TRBJ2-3): GAGVSQTPSNKVTEKGKYVELRCDPISGHTALYWYRQSLGQGPEFLIYFQGTGAADDSGLPNDRFFAVRPEGSVSTLKIQRTERGDSAVYLCASSSGGLAASTDTQYFGPGTRLTVL.

The sample holds many counts of this clonotype. The chain employs TRBV5-5 and TRBJ2-1, with D maybe TRBD2 (6 bases). The CDR3 is made up of 13 amino acids. Germline V gene lookup returns CDR1 SGHKS and CDR2 YYEKEE (reference sequence). Trimming left V 4 bases short and J 7 bases short, with 12 bases between. In DNA form, the CDR3 reads TGTGCCAGCAGCGTGGGACTTCGGAATGAGCAGTTCTTC. Its protein product is CASSVGLRNEQFF.

About this clonotype: At one end, the junction sequence differs from germline, possibly due to a read error. V is TRBV12-3 or TRBV12-4 and J is TRBJ2-5; D gene uncertain. The length of the CDR3 is 13 residues. The CDR3 sequence is CASSLVVQKTQYF. CDR3 nucleotides: TGTGCCAGCAGTTTGGTAGTCCAAAAGACCCAGTACTTC.

This chain uses TRBV30 with TRBJ2-7; D not certain. The CDR3 is made up of 13 amino acids. The germline V gene has CDR1 GTSNPN and CDR2 SVGIG (reference sequence). Trimming pared 5 bases from V and 3 bases from J, leaving 14 bases between. The CDR3 nucleotides are TGTGCCTGGGGGCCAAAATGGGGCTACGAGCAGTACTTC. This gives the protein CAWGPKWGYEQYF.

This clonotype was found a few times. The chain recombines TRBV6-1 with TRBJ2-2; the D gene could be TRBD1 or TRBD2 (6 bases each). Germline CDR1 is MNHNS and CDR2 is SASEGT. CDR3 length: 13 residues. V dropped 4 bases and J dropped 6 bases, with 9 bases sitting between them. This chain's CDR3 is CASSGRGAGELFF. The CDR3 coding sequence is TGTGCCAGCAGTGGTAGGGGGGCCGGGGAGCTGTTTTTT.

This clonotype was seen only a few times. V is TRBV24-1 and J is TRBJ1-5; 9 bases are a match to TRBD1. Germline V gene data show CDR1 as KGHDR and CDR2 as SFDVKD. After removal of 3 bases from V and 5 bases from J, the junction contained 1 base not matched to a gene. This CDR3 comprises 14 residues. Here the CDR3 reads CATSDGTGYQPQHF. The CDR3 nucleotides are TGTGCCACCAGTGATGGGACAGGGTATCAGCCCCAGCATTTT.

This clonotype was seen ten or more times. V is TRBV5-1 and J is TRBJ2-7, with 7 bases lining up with TRBD1. With 2 bases clipped from V and 4 bases from J, the junction kept 3 bases outside the gene matches. Looked up from germline, CDR1 is SGHRS and CDR2 is YFSETQ. The CDR3 runs 13 residues. The CDR3: CASSFEQGYEQYF. CDR3 nucleotide sequence: TGCGCCAGCAGCTTTGAACAGGGGTACGAGCAGTACTTC.

This clonotype has only a few counts. The rearrangement joins TRBV12-3 or TRBV12-4 to TRBJ2-2, with TRBD1 as a possible D gene (7 bases). V was cut by 8 bases and J by 4 bases, with 17 bases left in between. CDR3 length equals 15 residues. The CDR3 sequence: CASGGTALSTGELFF. Here the CDR3 DNA reads TGTGCCAGCGGAGGGACAGCCCTCTCCACCGGGGAGCTGTTTTTT.

The chain employs TRBV6-5 and TRBJ1-2; 8 bases match TRBD1. Germline CDR1 and CDR2: MNHEY and SVGAGI. The CDR3 contains 18 residues. The J segment lost 4 bases and the V segment lost 1 base, leaving 14 bases of the junction unmatched. CDR3 DNA: TGTGCCAGCAGTTACTTCCTCGGTGGTGGTGGACAGGGCTATGGCTACACCTTC. It yields the protein CASSYFLGGGGQGYGYTF.

This chain connects TRBV10-2 to TRBJ1-4, with 7 bases lining up with TRBD1. The CDR3 runs 13 residues. Germline CDR1 is WSHSY and CDR2 is SAAADI. The V and J ends lost 7 bases and 8 bases, in that order; junction bases with no gene match: 7. CDR3 in DNA: TGCGCCAGCAACCGGGACAGAGGAGAAAAACTGTTTTTT. As protein: CASNRDRGEKLFF.

This clonotype was observed a few times. The CDR3 loop is CATSDTTGSYEQYF. Here the CDR3 DNA reads TGTGCCACCAGTGATACCACAGGTTCCTACGAGCAGTACTTC. This chain connects TRBV24-1 to TRBJ2-7, with D possibly matching TRBD1 (5 bases). V shed 3 bases and J shed 1 base, with 9 bases lying between them. The V gene's germline CDR1 is KGHDR and CDR2 SFDVKD. The CDR3 totals 14 residues.

Only a few counts were recorded for this clonotype. The genes are TRBV7-2 and TRBJ2-7; D possibly corresponds to TRBD2 (5 bases). Trimming took 3 bases from V and 0 from J, leaving 9 bases between them. The CDR3 spans 14 residues. The germline V gene has CDR1 SGHTA and CDR2 FQGNSA. CDR3 residues: CASSFDGSSYEQYF. The CDR3 DNA reads TGTGCCAGCAGCTTTGATGGGAGCTCCTACGAGCAGTACTTC.

This clonotype was observed a few times. The rearrangement uses TRBV4-1 and TRBJ2-3; D unresolved. The CDR3 is made up of 14 amino acids. Deletions cut 2 bases from V and 6 bases from J, with 12 bases between. Looked up from germline, CDR1 is MGHRA and CDR2 is YSYEKL. CDR3 DNA: TGCGCCAGCAGCCAACTGGGCCCGGTGGATACGCAGTATTTT. It specifies CASSQLGPVDTQYF.

In this sample, this clonotype turned up a few times. The J gene is TRBJ1-6, the V gene TRBV5-1, with 9 bases lining up with TRBD1. CDR1 and CDR2 from the germline V gene are SGHRS and YFSETQ. The CDR3 spans 15 residues. Trimming at V came to 2 bases and at J to 7 bases, leaving 4 bases not matched to a gene. CDR3 region: CASSLTGGANSPLHF. CDR3 sequence (DNA): TGCGCCAGCAGCTTAACAGGGGGCGCGAATTCACCCCTCCACTTT.

The CDR3 nucleotides read TGTGCCAGCAGCTTATCCCCTCGTGAGACCCAGTACTTC. This encodes CASSLSPRETQYF. This chain connects TRBV11-2 to TRBJ2-5; D not certain. Trimming pared 2 bases from V and 5 bases from J, leaving 9 bases between. CDR1 and CDR2 from the germline V gene are SGHAT and FQNNGV. The CDR3 runs to 13 residues.

The rearrangement links TRBV9 to TRBJ2-6; 14 bases align to TRBD2. J lost 3 bases, V lost 4 bases, and 9 bases had no gene match. Germline V gene lookup returns CDR1 SGDLS and CDR2 YYNGEE. The CDR3 has 19 amino acids. The DNA for the CDR3 is TGTGCCAGCAGCACACGACTAGCGGGGGGGCTGATTGGGGCCAACGTCCTGACTTTC. Its protein product is CASSTRLAGGLIGANVLTF.

CDR3 amino acids: CSPVMGQGSHEQYF. The CDR3 coding sequence is TGCAGTCCCGTAATGGGGCAGGGCTCTCACGAGCAGTACTTC. V gene TRBV20-1 combines with J gene TRBJ2-7; a possible D gene is TRBD1 (5 bases). The V end was cut by 8 bases, the J end by 5 bases, with 22 bases between. CDR3 length: 14 residues. Per the germline V gene, CDR1 is DFQATT and CDR2 is SNEGSKA (reference sequence).

The V call is TRBV12-3 or TRBV12-4, the J call TRBJ2-3; D call uncertain. The V and J ends lost 5 bases and 8 bases respectively, with 17 bases between them. This CDR3 region has 14 residues. The CDR3 DNA is TGTGCCAGCAGTGGTATTGCCGCCAGAGGTACGCAGTATTTT. This sequence encodes CASSGIAARGTQYF.

The chain couples TRBV27 to TRBJ1-1; D uncertain. V lost 0 bases and J 3 bases, leaving 11 bases between the germline ends. The CDR3 contains 15 residues. Germline CDR1 reads MNHEY; CDR2 reads SMNVEV (reference sequence). The CDR3 region has the DNA TGTGCCAGCAGTTTATCGAATGGGGTGGACACTGAAGCTTTCTTT. It is translated as CASSLSNGVDTEAFF.

This clonotype appeared a few times. The chain is built from TRBV29-1 and TRBJ2-3; TRBD1 or TRBD2 may be the D gene (5 bases each). This CDR3 comprises 14 residues. CDR1 SQVTM and CDR2 ANQGSEA come from the germline V gene. V was trimmed by 3 bases and J by 2 bases, leaving 12 bases between them. CDR3 nucleotides: TGCAGCGTTGAGGTTTTGGGGACCACAGATACGCAGTATTTT. It specifies CSVEVLGTTDTQYF.

V usage is TRBV7-2 and J usage is TRBJ2-2; D is perhaps TRBD2 (6 bases). The V end lost 6 bases, the J end lost 7 bases, and 15 bases lay between the germline ends. The length of the CDR3 is 14 residues. Germline CDR1 reads SGHTA; CDR2 reads FQGNSA. CDR3 DNA sequence: TGTGCCAGCAGTTTGGCCGGGGGAGGCGGGGAGCTGTTTTTT. Amino acids: CASSLAGGGGELFF.

The table lists this clonotype with a few counts. The chain carries TRBV7-2 and TRBJ2-1; D is perhaps TRBD2 (5 bases). This CDR3 contains 14 residues. Trimming shortened V by 1 base and J by 9 bases, and 13 bases separated the two germline ends. Germline V gene lookup returns CDR1 SGHTA and CDR2 FQGNSA. CDR3 nucleotides: TGTGCCAGCAGCTTAGGGCTAGGAGGCGCTGAGCAGTTCTTC. This encodes CASSLGLGGAEQFF. The whole variable domain, filled in from reference TRBV7-2 and TRBJ2-1, reads GAGVSQSPSNKVTEKGKDVELRCDPISGHTALYWYRQSLGQGLEFLIYFQGNSAPDKSGLPSDRFSAERTGGSVSTLTIQRTQQEDSAVYLCASSLGLGGAEQFFGPGTRLTVL.

There are a few counts of this clonotype. The chain recombines TRBV11-1 with TRBJ2-7; no clear D. CDR3 length: 15 amino acids. V shed 5 bases and J shed 2 bases, with 16 bases lying between them. Per germline, CDR1 SGHAT and CDR2 FQDESV (reference sequence). The CDR3 here is CASSPEDLYPYEQYF. DNA for the CDR3: TGTGCCAGCAGCCCAGAAGACCTTTACCCCTACGAGCAGTACTTC. The full variable domain, in which reference TRBV11-1 and TRBJ2-7 provide the parts outside the CDR3, is EAEVAQSPRYKITEKSQAVAFWCDPISGHATLYWYRQILGQGPELLVQFQDESVVDDSQLPKDRFSAERLKGVDSTLKIQPAELGDSAMYLCASSPEDLYPYEQYFGPGTRLTVT.

CDR3 DNA: TGCGCCAGCAGCCAAGGGGAGACAGGAAGCTCCTACGAGCAGTACTTC. It translates to CASSQGETGSSYEQYF. The chain employs TRBV4-1 and TRBJ2-7; D possibly corresponds to TRBD1 (6 bases). The germline gives CDR1 MGHRA, CDR2 YSYEKL. V lost 1 base to trimming and J lost 0 bases, with 13 bases between them. The CDR3 totals 16 residues.

The rearrangement uses TRBV5-1 and TRBJ1-3, with a tentative D call TRBD1 (5 bases). CDR3 length: 14 amino acids. Trimming stripped 4 bases from V and 2 bases from J, with 10 bases between. The germline V gene has CDR1 SGHRS and CDR2 YFSETQ. CDR3 DNA: TGCGCCAGCAGCGCCGGGACCGCTGGAAACACCATATATTTT. It yields the protein CASSAGTAGNTIYF.

This clonotype has a handful of counts. V and J are TRBV20-1 and TRBJ1-5; D possibly corresponds to TRBD1 (6 bases). Trimming shortened V by 2 bases and J by 4 bases, and 12 bases separated the two germline ends. Looked up from germline, CDR1 is DFQATT and CDR2 is SNEGSKA (reference sequence). The CDR3 has 14 residues. For the CDR3, the DNA is TGCAGTGCTAGACAGGGGCCCCCTAATCAGCCCCAGCATTTT. Its protein product is CSARQGPPNQPQHF.

This chain joins TRBV7-3 and TRBJ2-1; 13 bases are shared with TRBD2. Germline CDR1 is SGHTA and CDR2 is FQGTGA. The CDR3 sequence is 14 residues long. V gave up 5 bases and J gave up 7 bases; unmatched junction bases: 2. CDR3 amino acids: CASSRTSGSNEQFF. The CDR3 DNA reads as TGTGCCAGCAGCCGGACTAGCGGGAGTAATGAGCAGTTCTTC.